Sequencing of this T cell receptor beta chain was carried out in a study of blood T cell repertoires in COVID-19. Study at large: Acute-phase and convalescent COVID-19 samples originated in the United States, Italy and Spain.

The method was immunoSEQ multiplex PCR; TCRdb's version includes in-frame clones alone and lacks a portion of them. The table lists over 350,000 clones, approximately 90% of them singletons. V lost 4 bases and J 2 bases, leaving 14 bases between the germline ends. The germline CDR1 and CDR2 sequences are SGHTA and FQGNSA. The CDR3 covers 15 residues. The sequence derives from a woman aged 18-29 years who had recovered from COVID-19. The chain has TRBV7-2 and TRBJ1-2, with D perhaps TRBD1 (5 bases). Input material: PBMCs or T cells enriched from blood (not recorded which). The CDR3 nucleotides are TGTGCCAGCAGCTCTTACTCCACAGGAAACTATGGCTACACCTTC. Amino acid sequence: CASSSYSTGNYGYTF.